This is a list of T cell receptor beta chains from one sample in a study of blood T cell repertoires in COVID-19. Clones were sequenced by immunoSEQ multiplex PCR, and TCRdb holds only the in-frame ones, with some missing. This table holds around 200,000 clones, about 87% found once. The sample was PBMCs or T cells enriched from blood (not recorded which). The source of these receptors is a man between 25 and 39 years old who had recovered from COVID-19. The CDR3 runs from the conserved cysteine through the conserved F or W. D genes are given only for firm matches. Not every row has a clone size; where given, it reads once, few, many or a size class.

j_call	clone_size	v_call	d_call	cdr3_aa	cdr3_nt
TRBJ2-7	.	TRBV4-2	.	CASSQGLRGDEQYF	TGTGCCAGCAGCCAAGGTCTCAGGGGGGACGAGCAGTACTTC
TRBJ2-1	.	TRBV11-2	TRBD1	CASSSPGTETYNEQFF	TGTGCCAGCAGCTCCCCCGGGACAGAAACCTACAATGAGCAGTTCTTC
TRBJ2-7	.	TRBV6-2/TRBV6-3	.	CASSYQAGTYEQYF	TGTGCCAGCAGTTACCAGGCAGGGACCTACGAGCAGTACTTC
TRBJ1-5	.	TRBV11-3	.	CASSSIQVNQPQHF	TGTGCCAGCAGCTCAATACAGGTCAATCAGCCCCAGCATTTT
TRBJ1-2	once	TRBV7-2	TRBD1	CASSLYPTQGAYGYTF	TGTGCCAGCAGCTTATATCCAACACAGGGGGCATATGGCTACACCTTC
TRBJ2-6	.	TRBV28	TRBD1	CASSLTGAGANVLTF	TGTGCCAGCAGCTTAACAGGGGCTGGGGCCAACGTCCTGACTTTC
TRBJ2-7	.	TRBV7-8	.	CASSLSGTYFSYEQYF	TGTGCCAGCAGCTTAAGTGGGACATACTTTTCCTACGAGCAGTACTTC
TRBJ1-1	.	TRBV6-1	.	CASSEALRRGGLNTEAFF	TGTGCCAGCAGTGAAGCGCTTCGAAGGGGAGGGTTGAACACTGAAGCTTTCTTT
TRBJ2-5	.	TRBV30	.	CAWSVPRFRETQYF	TGTGCCTGGAGTGTACCGAGGTTTCGAGAGACCCAGTACTTC
TRBJ2-1	.	TRBV29-1	TRBD2	CSVEPSGRGNEQFF	TGCAGCGTTGAGCCTAGCGGGAGGGGCAATGAGCAGTTCTTC
TRBJ2-6	.	TRBV11-3	TRBD1	CASSSTGNGANVLTF	TGTGCCAGCAGCTCGACAGGGAATGGGGCCAACGTCCTGACTTTC
TRBJ2-2	.	TRBV30	.	CAWSVAQNTGELFF	TGTGCCTGGAGTGTAGCCCAGAACACCGGGGAGCTGTTTTTT
TRBJ2-7	.	TRBV7-9	TRBD1	CASSSRDRSEQYF	TGTGCCAGCAGCTCCCGGGACAGGAGTGAGCAGTACTTC
TRBJ2-7	once	TRBV6-5	TRBD1	CASRYTGQGPYEQYF	TGTGCCAGCAGATATACGGGACAGGGCCCCTACGAGCAGTACTTC
TRBJ2-1	.	TRBV5-4	TRBD2	CASSSGTRNNEQFF	TGTGCCAGCAGCTCCGGGACTAGGAACAATGAGCAGTTCTTC
TRBJ2-1	.	TRBV27	TRBD2	CASTFSGSHEQFF	TGTGCCAGCACATTCAGCGGGAGCCATGAGCAGTTCTTC
TRBJ2-3	.	TRBV7-6	TRBD2	CASSLGGSPGDTQYF	TGTGCCAGCAGCTTGGGGGGGTCCCCAGGAGATACGCAGTATTTT
TRBJ2-4	.	TRBV13	TRBD1	CASSPGQGANIQYF	TGTGCCAGCAGCCCCGGACAGGGGGCAAACATTCAGTACTTC
TRBJ2-3	.	TRBV6-1	TRBD2	CASSDPGLTSDTQYF	TGTGCCAGCAGTGACCCGGGACTAACGTCAGATACGCAGTATTTT
TRBJ2-7	.	TRBV4-1	TRBD2	CASRYLAGVSYEQYF	TGCGCCAGCAGATACCTAGCGGGGGTGTCCTACGAGCAGTACTTC
TRBJ1-1	.	TRBV5-3	.	CARSRSTDMNTEAFF	TGTGCCAGAAGCCGATCGACAGATATGAACACTGAAGCTTTCTTT
TRBJ2-1	.	TRBV11-2	.	CASSGIKTGYNEQFF	TGTGCCAGCAGCGGCATAAAGACAGGATACAATGAGCAGTTCTTC
TRBJ2-3	.	TRBV9	.	CASRAGNTDTQYF	TGTGCCAGCAGAGCGGGCAACACAGATACGCAGTATTTT
TRBJ2-1	.	TRBV10-1	.	CASSESLSPNEQFF	TGCGCCAGCAGTGAGTCCCTCTCCCCCAATGAGCAGTTCTTC
TRBJ2-7	few	TRBV19	TRBD2	CASSVGGGTYEQYF	TGTGCCAGTAGTGTCGGCGGGGGAACCTACGAGCAGTACTTC
TRBJ1-2	.	TRBV2	TRBD1	CASSEDRTPNYGYTF	TGTGCCAGCAGTGAGGACAGGACCCCTAACTATGGCTACACCTTC
TRBJ1-1	once	TRBV20-1	.	CSAYSRGLAFF	TGCAGTGCTTACAGCCGGGGGTTAGCTTTCTTT
TRBJ1-2	.	TRBV6-5	.	CASRNDSSYGYTF	TGTGCCAGCAGGAACGACAGCAGCTATGGCTACACCTTC
TRBJ1-5	.	TRBV28	TRBD1	CASETGTGVSNQPQHF	TGTGCCAGCGAGACAGGGACAGGGGTTAGCAATCAGCCCCAGCATTTT
TRBJ1-3	.	TRBV18	TRBD1	CASSPNRGQGNTIYF	TGTGCCAGCTCGCCTAACAGGGGGCAAGGAAACACCATATATTTT
TRBJ1-1	.	TRBV15	TRBD1	CATSRGIQGYTEAFF	TGTGCCACCAGCAGAGGAATACAGGGGTACACTGAAGCTTTCTTT
TRBJ2-1	once	TRBV14	TRBD2	CASSQVGGDSYNEQFF	TGTGCCAGCAGCCAGGTGGGAGGGGACTCCTACAATGAGCAGTTCTTC
TRBJ2-7	.	TRBV28	TRBD2	CASSYSRLAENEQYF	TGTGCCAGCAGCTACAGTAGACTAGCGGAGAACGAGCAGTACTTC